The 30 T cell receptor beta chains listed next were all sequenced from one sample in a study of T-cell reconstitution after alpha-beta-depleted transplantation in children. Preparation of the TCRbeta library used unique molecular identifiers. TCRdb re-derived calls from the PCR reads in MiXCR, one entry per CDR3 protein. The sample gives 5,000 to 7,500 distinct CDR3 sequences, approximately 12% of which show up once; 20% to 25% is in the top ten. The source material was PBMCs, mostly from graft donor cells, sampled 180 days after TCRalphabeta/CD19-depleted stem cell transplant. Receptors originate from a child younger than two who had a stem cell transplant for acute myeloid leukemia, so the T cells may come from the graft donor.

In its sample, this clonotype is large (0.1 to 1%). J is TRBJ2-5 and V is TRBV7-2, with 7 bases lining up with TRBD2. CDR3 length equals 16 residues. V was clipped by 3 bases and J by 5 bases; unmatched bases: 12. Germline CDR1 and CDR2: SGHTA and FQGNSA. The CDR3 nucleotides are TGTGCCAGCAGCTTGGGCCGCGGGAGAGCGGTCGAGACCCAGTACTTC. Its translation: CASSLGRGRAVETQYF.

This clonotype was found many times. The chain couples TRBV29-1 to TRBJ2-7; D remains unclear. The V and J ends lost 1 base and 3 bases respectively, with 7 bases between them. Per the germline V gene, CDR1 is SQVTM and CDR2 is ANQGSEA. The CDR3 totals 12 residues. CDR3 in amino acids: CSVEANIYEQYF. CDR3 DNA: TGCAGCGTTGAAGCCAATATCTACGAGCAGTACTTC.

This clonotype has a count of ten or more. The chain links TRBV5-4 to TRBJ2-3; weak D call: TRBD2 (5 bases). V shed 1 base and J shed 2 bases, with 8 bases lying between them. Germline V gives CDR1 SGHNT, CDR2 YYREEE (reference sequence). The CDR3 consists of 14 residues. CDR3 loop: CASSLQRTTDTQYF. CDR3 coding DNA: TGTGCCAGCAGCTTGCAGCGGACCACAGATACGCAGTATTTT.

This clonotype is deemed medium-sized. CDR3 protein: CSVLTSGRGDIQYF. CDR3 coding DNA: TGCAGTGTTCTGACTAGCGGGAGGGGTGACATTCAGTACTTC. The rearrangement joins TRBV20-1 to TRBJ2-4; 14 nucleotides match TRBD2. Germline V gives CDR1 DFQATT, CDR2 SNEGSKA (reference sequence). Trimming at V came to 7 bases and at J to 8 bases, leaving 7 bases not matched to a gene. The CDR3 covers 14 residues.

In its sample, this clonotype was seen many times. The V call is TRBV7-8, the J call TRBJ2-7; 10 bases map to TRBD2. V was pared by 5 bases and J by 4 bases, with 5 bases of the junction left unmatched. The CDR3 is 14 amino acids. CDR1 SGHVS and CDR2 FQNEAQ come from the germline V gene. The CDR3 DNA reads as TGTGCCAGCAGCCGAAGCGGGAGGGCTTACGAGCAGTACTTC. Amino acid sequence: CASSRSGRAYEQYF.

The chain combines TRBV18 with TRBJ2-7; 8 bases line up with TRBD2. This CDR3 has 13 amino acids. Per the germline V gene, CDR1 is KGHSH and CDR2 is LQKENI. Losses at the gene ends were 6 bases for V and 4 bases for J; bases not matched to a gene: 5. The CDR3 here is CASSTGTSYEQYF. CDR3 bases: TGTGCCAGCTCCACCGGGACTAGTTACGAGCAGTACTTC.

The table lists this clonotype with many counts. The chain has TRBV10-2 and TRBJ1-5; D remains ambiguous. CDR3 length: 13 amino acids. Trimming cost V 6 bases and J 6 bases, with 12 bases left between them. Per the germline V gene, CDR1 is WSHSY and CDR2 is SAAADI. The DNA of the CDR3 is TGCGCCAGCAGGGGCACATCAAGTCAGCCCCAGCATTTT. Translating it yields CASRGTSSQPQHF.

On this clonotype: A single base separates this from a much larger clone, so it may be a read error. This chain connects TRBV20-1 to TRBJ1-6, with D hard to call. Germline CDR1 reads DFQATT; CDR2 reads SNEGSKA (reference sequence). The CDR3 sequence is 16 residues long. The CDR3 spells CSARVSSSSYNSPLPF. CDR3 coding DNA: TGCAGTGCTAGAGTGAGCTCTAGCTCCTATAATTCACCCCTCCCCTTT.

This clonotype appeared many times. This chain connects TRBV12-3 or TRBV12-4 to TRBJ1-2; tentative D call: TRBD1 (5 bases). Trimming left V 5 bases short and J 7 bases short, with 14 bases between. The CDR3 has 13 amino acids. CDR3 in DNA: TGTGCCAGCAGTCCCCGCATCCAGGGTGGCTACACCTTC. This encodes CASSPRIQGGYTF.

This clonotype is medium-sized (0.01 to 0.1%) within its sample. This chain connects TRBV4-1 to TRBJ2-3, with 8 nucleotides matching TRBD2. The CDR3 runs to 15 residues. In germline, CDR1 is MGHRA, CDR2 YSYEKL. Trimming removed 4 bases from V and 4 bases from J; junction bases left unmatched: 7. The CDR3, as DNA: TGCGCCAGCAGCCCCCGGACTAGCAGTTCAGATACGCAGTATTTT. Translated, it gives CASSPRTSSSDTQYF.

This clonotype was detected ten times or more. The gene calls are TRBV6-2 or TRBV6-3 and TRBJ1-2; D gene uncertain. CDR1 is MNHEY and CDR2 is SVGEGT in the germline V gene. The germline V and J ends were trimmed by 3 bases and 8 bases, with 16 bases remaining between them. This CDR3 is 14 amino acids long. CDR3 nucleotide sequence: TGTGCCAGCAGTTATCAAGGGAACTATGGAGGCTACACCTTC. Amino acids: CASSYQGNYGGYTF.

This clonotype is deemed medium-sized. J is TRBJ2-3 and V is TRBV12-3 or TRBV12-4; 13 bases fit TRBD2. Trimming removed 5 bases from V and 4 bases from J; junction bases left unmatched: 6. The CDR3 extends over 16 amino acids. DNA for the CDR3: TGTGCCAGCAGTACCACTAGCGGGAGGGCCTCAGATACGCAGTATTTT. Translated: CASSTTSGRASDTQYF.

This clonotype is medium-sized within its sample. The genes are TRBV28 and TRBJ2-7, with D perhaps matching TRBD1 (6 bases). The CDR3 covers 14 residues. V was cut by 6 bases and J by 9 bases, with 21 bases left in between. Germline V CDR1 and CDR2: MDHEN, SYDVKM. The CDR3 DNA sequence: TGTGCCAGCAGCCCAGGGACATCTGGCGCGGGGCAGTACTTC. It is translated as CASSPGTSGAGQYF.

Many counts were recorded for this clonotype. CDR3 bases: TGTGCCAGCAGTTTAGGAAACAGGGGGTCCTACGAGCAGTACTTC. Translated: CASSLGNRGSYEQYF. This chain links TRBV28 with TRBJ2-7, with 8 bases matching TRBD1. This CDR3 region has 15 residues. Looked up from germline, CDR1 is MDHEN and CDR2 is SYDVKM. Germline trimming cut 2 bases from V and 1 base from J; bases unmatched to any gene: 4.

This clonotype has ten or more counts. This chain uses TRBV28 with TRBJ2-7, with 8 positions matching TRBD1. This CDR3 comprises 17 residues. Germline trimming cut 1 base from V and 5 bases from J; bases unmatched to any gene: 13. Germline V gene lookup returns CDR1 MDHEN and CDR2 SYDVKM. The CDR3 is CASSLSTGVNGRHEQYF. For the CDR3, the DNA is TGTGCCAGCAGTTTATCGACAGGGGTTAATGGGCGCCACGAGCAGTACTTC.

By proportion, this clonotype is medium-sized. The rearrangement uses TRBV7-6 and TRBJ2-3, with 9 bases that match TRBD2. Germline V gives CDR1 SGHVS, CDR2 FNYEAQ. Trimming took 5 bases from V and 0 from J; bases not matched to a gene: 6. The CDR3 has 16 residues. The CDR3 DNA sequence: TGTGCCAGCAGCCCGAGGACTAGCGCGAGCACAGATACGCAGTATTTT. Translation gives CASSPRTSASTDTQYF. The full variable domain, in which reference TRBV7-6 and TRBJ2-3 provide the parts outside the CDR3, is GAGVSQSPRYKVTKRGQDVALRCDPISGHVSLYWYRQALGQGPEFLTYFNYEAQQDKSGLPNDRFSAERPEGSISTLTIQRTEQRDSAMYRCASSPRTSASTDTQYFGPGTRLTVL.

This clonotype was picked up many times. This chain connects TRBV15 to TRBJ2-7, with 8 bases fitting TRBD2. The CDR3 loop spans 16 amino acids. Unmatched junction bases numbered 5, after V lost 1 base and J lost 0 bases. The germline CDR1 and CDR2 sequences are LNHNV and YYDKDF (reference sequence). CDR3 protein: CATSRGSSGISYEQYF. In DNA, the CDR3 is TGTGCCACCAGCAGAGGGAGTAGCGGGATCTCCTACGAGCAGTACTTC.

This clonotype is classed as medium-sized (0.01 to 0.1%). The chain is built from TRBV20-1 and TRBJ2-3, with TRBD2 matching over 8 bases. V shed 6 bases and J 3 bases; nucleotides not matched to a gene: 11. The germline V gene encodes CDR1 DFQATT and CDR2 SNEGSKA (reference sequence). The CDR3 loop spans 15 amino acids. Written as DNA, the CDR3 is TGCAGTGCCTTCTCCGGGAGGGCCCTAACAGATACGCAGTATTTT. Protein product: CSAFSGRALTDTQYF.

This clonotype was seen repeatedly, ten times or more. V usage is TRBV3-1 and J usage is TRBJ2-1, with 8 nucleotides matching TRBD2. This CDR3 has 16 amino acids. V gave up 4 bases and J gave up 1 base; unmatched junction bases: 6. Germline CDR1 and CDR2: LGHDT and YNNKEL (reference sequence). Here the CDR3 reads CASSLRTSWSYNEQFF. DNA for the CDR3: TGTGCCAGCAGCCTTAGGACTAGCTGGTCCTACAATGAGCAGTTCTTC.

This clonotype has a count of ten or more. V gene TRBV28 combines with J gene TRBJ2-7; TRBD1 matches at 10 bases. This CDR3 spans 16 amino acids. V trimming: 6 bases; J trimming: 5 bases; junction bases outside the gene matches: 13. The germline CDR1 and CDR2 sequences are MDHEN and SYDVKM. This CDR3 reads CASSLTALTGGDEQYF. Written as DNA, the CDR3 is TGTGCCAGCAGCCTGACAGCGCTGACAGGGGGCGACGAGCAGTACTTC. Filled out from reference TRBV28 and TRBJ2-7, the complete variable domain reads DVKVTQSSRYLVKRTGEKVFLECVQDMDHENMFWYRQDPGLGLRLIYFSYDVKMKEKGDIPEGYSVSREKKERFSLILESASTNQTSMYLCASSLTALTGGDEQYFGPGTRLTVT.

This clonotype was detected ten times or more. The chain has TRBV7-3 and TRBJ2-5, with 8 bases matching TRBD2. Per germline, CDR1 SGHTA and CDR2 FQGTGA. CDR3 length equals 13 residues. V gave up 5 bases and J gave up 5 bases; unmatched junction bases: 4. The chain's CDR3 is CASSRTSGETQYF. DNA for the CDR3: TGTGCCAGCAGCCGTACTAGCGGCGAGACCCAGTACTTC.

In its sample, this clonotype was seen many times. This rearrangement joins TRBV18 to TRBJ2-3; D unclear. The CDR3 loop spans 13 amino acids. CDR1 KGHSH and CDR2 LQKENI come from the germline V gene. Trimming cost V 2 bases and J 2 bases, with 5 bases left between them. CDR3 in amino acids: CASSPTTTDTQYF. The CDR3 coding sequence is TGTGCCAGCTCACCAACCACCACAGATACGCAGTATTTT.

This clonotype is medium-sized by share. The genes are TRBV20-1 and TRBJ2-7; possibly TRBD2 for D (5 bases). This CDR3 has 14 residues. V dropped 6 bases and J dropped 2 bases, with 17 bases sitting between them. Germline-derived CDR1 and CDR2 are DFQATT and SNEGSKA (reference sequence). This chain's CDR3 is CSARPTAAPYEQYF. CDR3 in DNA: TGCAGTGCCCGACCAACAGCGGCCCCCTACGAGCAGTACTTC.

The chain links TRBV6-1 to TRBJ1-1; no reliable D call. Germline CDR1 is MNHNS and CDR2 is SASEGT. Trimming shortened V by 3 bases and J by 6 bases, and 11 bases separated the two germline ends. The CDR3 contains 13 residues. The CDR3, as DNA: TGTGCCAGCAGTGAGAATGAGTTCGCTGAAGCTTTCTTT. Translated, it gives CASSENEFAEAFF.

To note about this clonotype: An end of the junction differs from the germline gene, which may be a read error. In DNA, the CDR3 is TGTGCCAGCAGCCAAGTCAGCGGGAGGACCCACGAGCAATACTTC. Translated: CASSQVSGRTHEQYF. This chain links TRBV3-1 with TRBJ2-7, with 9 bases lining up with TRBD2. The germline CDR1 and CDR2 sequences are LGHDT and YNNKEL (reference sequence). The CDR3 consists of 15 residues.

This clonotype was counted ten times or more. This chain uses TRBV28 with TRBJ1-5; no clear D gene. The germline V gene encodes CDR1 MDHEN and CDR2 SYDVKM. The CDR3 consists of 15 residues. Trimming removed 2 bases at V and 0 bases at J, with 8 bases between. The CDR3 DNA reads TGTGCCAGCAGTTTAGGGCTATATAGCAATCAGCCCCAGCATTTT. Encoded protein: CASSLGLYSNQPQHF. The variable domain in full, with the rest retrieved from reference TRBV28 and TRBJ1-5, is DVKVTQSSRYLVKRTGEKVFLECVQDMDHENMFWYRQDPGLGLRLIYFSYDVKMKEKGDIPEGYSVSREKKERFSLILESASTNQTSMYLCASSLGLYSNQPQHFGDGTRLSIL.

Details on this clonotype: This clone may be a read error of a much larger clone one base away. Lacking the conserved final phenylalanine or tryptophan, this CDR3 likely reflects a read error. The CDR3 DNA is TGTGCCAGCAGTCGTCAGGGGCCCCTCCAAGAGACCCAGTACTAC. The encoded protein is CASSRQGPLQETQYY. J is TRBJ2-5 and V is TRBV28; possibly TRBD1 for D (6 bases). V was pared by 5 bases and J by 1 base, with 14 bases between. The CDR3 has 15 amino acids. Germline V lookup: CDR1 MDHEN, CDR2 SYDVKM.

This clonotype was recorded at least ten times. In nucleotides, the CDR3 is TGCAGTGCTGGCGGGAGGGGGGAGCACGGTACGCAGTATTTT. Its translation: CSAGGRGEHGTQYF. This sequence joins TRBV20-1 and TRBJ2-3; 9 bases align to TRBD2. Looked up from germline, CDR1 is DFQATT and CDR2 is SNEGSKA (reference sequence). Losses at the gene ends were 5 bases for V and 8 bases for J; bases not matched to a gene: 11. The CDR3 spans 14 residues.

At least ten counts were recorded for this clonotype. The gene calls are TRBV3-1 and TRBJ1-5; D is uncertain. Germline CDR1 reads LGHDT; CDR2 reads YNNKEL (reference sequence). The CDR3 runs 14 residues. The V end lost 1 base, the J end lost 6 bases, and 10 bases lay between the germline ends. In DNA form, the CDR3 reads TGTGCCAGCAGCCAAGCAAGGGCCGCTCAGCCCCAGCATTTT. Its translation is CASSQARAAQPQHF.

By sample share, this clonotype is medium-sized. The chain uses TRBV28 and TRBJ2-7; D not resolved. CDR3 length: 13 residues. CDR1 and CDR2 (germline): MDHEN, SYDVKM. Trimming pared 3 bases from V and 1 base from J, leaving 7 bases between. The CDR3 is CASSFGRSYEQYF. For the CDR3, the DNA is TGTGCCAGCAGTTTTGGCAGATCCTACGAGCAGTACTTC.